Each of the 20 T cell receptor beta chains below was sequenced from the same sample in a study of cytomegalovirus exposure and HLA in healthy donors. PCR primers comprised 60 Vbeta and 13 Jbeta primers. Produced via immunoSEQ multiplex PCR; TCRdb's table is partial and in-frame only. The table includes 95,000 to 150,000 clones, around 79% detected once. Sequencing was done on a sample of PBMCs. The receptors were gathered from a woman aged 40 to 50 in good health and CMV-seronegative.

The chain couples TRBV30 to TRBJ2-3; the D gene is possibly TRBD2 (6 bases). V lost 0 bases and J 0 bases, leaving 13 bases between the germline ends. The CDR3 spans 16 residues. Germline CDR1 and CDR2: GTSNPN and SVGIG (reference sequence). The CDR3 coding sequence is TGTGCCTGGAGTGTAGGGCACGGGGGTAGCACAGATACGCAGTATTTT. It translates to CAWSVGHGGSTDTQYF.

CDR3: CASSQGQNFYEQYF. The CDR3 nucleotides are TGTGCCAGCAGCCAAGGACAGAATTTCTACGAGCAGTACTTC. The chain recombines TRBV7-2 with TRBJ2-7, with D maybe TRBD1 (6 bases). The CDR3 is made up of 14 amino acids. With 5 bases removed from V and 3 bases from J, the gap between germline ends came to 14 bases. The germline gives CDR1 SGHTA, CDR2 FQGNSA.

In nucleotides, the CDR3 is TGTGCCAGCAGGTACCTACAGGGGGCCGGGACTGAAGCTTTCTTT. This codes for CASRYLQGAGTEAFF. The rearrangement links TRBV6-6 to TRBJ1-1, with 9 bases lining up with TRBD1. From germline, CDR1 is MNHNY and CDR2 SVGAGI (reference sequence). With 6 bases clipped from V and 5 bases from J, the junction kept 10 bases outside the gene matches. The length of the CDR3 is 15 residues.

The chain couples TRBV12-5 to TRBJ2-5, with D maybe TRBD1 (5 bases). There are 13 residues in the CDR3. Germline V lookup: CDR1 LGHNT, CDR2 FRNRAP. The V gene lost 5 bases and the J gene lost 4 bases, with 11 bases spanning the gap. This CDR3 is CASGPRTGETQYF. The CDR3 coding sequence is TGTGCTAGTGGTCCGCGAACAGGAGAGACCCAGTACTTC.

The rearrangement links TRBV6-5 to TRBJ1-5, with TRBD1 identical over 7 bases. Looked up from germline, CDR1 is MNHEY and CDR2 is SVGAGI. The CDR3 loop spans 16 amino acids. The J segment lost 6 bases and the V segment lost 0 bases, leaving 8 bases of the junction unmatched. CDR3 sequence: CASSYSSRAGGQPQHF. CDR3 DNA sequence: TGTGCCAGCAGTTACTCGAGTCGGGCAGGGGGTCAGCCCCAGCATTTT.

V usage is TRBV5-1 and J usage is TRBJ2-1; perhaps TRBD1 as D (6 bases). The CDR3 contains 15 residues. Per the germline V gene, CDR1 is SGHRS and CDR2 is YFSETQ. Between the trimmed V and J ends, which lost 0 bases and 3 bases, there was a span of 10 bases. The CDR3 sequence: CASSLATGLYNEQFF. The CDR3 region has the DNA TGCGCCAGCAGCTTGGCCACAGGGCTCTACAATGAGCAGTTCTTC.

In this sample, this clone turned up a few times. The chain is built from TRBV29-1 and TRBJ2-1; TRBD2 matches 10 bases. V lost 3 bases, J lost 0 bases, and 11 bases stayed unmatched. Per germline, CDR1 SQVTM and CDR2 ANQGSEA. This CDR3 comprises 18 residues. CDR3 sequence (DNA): TGCAGCGTTGATACCTTACTAGCGGGGCCCCGCTCCTACAATGAGCAGTTCTTC. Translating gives CSVDTLLAGPRSYNEQFF.

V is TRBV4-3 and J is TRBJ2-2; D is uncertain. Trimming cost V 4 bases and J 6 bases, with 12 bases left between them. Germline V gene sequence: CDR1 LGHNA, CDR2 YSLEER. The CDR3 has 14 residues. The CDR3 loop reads CASSPTAISGELFF. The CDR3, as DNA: TGCGCCAGCAGCCCTACAGCCATTTCCGGGGAGCTGTTTTTT.

CDR3: CASSRVGGHSGTDTQYF. The DNA of the CDR3 is TGTGCCAGCAGCCGCGTGGGGGGGCACTCTGGCACAGATACGCAGTATTTT. The genes are TRBV14 and TRBJ2-3; possible D gene TRBD2, 7 bases. The CDR3 spans 17 residues. Germline CDR1 and CDR2: SGHDN and FVKESK. V lost 4 bases and J 1 base, leaving 18 bases between the germline ends.

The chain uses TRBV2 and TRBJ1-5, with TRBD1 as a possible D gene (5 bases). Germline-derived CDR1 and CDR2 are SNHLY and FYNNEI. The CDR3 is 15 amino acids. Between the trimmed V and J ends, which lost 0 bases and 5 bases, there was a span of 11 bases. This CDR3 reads CASSEALGADQPQHF. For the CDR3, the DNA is TGTGCCAGCAGTGAAGCGCTAGGGGCGGATCAGCCCCAGCATTTT.

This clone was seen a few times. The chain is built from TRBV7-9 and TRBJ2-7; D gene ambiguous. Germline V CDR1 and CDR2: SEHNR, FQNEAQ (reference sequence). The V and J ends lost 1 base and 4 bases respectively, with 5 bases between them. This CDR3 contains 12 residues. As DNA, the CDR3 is TGTGCCAGCAGCTTAGTTCGGTACGAGCAGTACTTC. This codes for CASSLVRYEQYF.

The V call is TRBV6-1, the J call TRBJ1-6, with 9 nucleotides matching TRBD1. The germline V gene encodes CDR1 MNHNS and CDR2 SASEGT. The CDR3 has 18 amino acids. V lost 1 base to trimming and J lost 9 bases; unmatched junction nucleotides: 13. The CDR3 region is CASSEEGTGWNRGSPLHF. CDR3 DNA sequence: TGTGCCAGCAGTGAAGAGGGGACAGGGTGGAATAGAGGTTCACCCCTCCACTTT.

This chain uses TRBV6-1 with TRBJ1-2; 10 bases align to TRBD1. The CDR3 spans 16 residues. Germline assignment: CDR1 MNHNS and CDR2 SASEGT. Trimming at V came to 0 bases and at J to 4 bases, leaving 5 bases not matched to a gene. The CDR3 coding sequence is TGTGCCAGCAGTGAAGCGTTAGGGACAGGGGCCTATGGCTACACCTTC. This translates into CASSEALGTGAYGYTF.

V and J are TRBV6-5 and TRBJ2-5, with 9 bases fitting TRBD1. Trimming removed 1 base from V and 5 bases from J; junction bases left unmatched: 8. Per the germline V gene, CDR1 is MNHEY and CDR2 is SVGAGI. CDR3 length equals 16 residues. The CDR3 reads CASSYLETGGGETQYF. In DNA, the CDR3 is TGTGCCAGCAGTTACTTAGAGACAGGGGGAGGCGAGACCCAGTACTTC.

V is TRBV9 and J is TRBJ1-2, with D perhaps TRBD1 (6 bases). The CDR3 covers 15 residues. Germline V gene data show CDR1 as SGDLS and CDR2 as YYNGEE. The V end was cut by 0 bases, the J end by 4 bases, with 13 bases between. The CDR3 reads CASSVDAGAVYGYTF. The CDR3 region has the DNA TGTGCCAGCAGCGTAGACGCGGGGGCAGTCTATGGCTACACCTTC.

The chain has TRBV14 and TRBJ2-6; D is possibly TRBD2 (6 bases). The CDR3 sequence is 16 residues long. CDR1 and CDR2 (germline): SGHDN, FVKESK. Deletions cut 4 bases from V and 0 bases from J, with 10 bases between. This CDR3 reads CASSPRGYSGANVLTF. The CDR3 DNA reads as TGTGCCAGCAGCCCCCGGGGGTACTCTGGGGCCAACGTCCTGACTTTC.

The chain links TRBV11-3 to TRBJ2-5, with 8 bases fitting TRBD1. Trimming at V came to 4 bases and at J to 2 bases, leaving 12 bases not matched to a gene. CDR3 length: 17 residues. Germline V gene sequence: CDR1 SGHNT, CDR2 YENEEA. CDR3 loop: CASSSRTGPLVQETQYF. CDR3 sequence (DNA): TGTGCCAGCAGCTCGCGGACAGGGCCTTTGGTACAAGAGACCCAGTACTTC.

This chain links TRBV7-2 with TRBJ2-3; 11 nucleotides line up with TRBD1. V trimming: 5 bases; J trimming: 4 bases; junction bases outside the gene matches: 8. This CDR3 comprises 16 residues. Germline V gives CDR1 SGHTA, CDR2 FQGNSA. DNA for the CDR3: TGTGCCAGCAGCGCACGGGACAGGGGGGGCGCAGATACGCAGTATTTT. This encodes CASSARDRGGADTQYF.

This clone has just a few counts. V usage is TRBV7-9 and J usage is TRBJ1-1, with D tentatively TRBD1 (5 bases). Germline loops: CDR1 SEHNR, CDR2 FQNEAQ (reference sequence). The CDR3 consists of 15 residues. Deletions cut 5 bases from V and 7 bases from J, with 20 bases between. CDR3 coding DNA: TGTGCCAGCAGCGTCAAGACGGGAAAGGGACTTGAAGCTTTCTTT. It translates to CASSVKTGKGLEAFF.

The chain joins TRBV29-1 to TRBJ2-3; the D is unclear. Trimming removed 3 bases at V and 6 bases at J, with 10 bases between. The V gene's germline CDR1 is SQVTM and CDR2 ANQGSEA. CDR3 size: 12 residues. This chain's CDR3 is CSVEADMDTQYF. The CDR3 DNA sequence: TGCAGCGTTGAGGCCGACATGGATACGCAGTATTTT.